This entry describes one T cell receptor beta chain. The antigen remains unidentified. This record belongs to a study of cytomegalovirus exposure and HLA in healthy donors. Study-wide findings and caveats: In an earlier analysis, in roughly 580 donors, most V segments appeared productive either ~87% or ~30% of the time. Association of a missense DCLRE1C variant with TCR beta V- and J-gene trimming was reported in a later analysis. The study found most TCR sequences rare, yet found some public TCRs in many donors.

The CDR3 totals 15 residues. Per the germline V gene, CDR1 is SNHLY and CDR2 is FYNNEI. V shed 2 bases and J 2 bases; nucleotides not matched to a gene: 5. 60 Vbeta and 13 Jbeta primers were used in PCR. Libraries were prepared by immunoSEQ multiplex PCR; TCRdb keeps only in-frame clonotypes and omits some of them. The sample shows about 200,000 clones, approximately 88% of them seen only once. Sequencing input: PBMCs. The chain employs TRBV2 and TRBJ2-7, with 8 bases aligning to TRBD2. The TCR was taken from a boy aged 2 to 10 in good health and CMV-seronegative. The CDR3 DNA reads TGTGCCAGCAGTGAATCGGGGGGGAGGGCCTACGAGCAGTACTTC. It encodes CASSESGGRAYEQYF.